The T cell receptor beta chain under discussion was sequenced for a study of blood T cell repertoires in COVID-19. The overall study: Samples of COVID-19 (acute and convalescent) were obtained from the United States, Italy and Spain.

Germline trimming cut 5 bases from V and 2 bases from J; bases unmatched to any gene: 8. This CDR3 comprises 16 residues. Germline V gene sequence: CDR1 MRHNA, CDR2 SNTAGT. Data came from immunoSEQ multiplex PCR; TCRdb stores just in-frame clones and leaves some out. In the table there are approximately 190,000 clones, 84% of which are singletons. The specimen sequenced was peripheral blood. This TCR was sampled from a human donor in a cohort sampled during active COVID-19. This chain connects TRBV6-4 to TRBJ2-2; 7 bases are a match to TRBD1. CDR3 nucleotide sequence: TGTGCCAGCAGTAACACCCGGACAGGAAACACCGGGGAGCTGTTTTTT. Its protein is CASSNTRTGNTGELFF.